This T cell receptor beta chain is drawn from a study of identical twins (dated by TCRdb to about 2016). Study-level background: To test whether fetal clonotypes persist, the study used deep sequencing on TCR alpha and beta repertoires from monozygotic twins, unrelated adults of various ages, and cord blood. Replicate twin experiments were performed at different times using different library preparation protocols to rule out contamination. What the research found in general, with its limitations: Abundant cord blood beta clonotypes carried fewer insertions; young adult naive repertoires showed a weaker similar trend, while memory repertoires showed none. In beta out-of-frame sequences, excess twin sharing was weaker, because having fewer shared sequences lowered the signal-to-noise ratio. Because the same donors could not be followed over many years, the conclusions relied on cross-sectional statistical analysis. Recombination models systematically underestimated out-of-frame TCR alpha sharing in monozygotic twins but agreed with sharing between unrelated individuals. Zero-insertion analyses could be partly confounded by invariant T cells such as MAIT and iNKT, though diverse VJ usage argued against such confounding for most clonotypes. Compared with coincidental sharing between unrelated individuals, out-of-frame TCR alpha sequences shared between twins had an excess of sequences with low generation probability.

Every donor in the study was a healthy Caucasian. Three pairs of female monozygotic twins, all aged roughly 18 to 29 years, were included in the twin cohort. Miltenyi CD45RO+ enrichment and human naive T-cell isolation kits were used to isolate memory (CD45RO+) and naive T cells from PBMC. At least ten counts were recorded for this clonotype. Its antigen specificity is not known. The record has no base qualities; no much larger clone is one base away. The receptor library was made with 5' RACE. The reads were generated on an Illumina HiSeq 2000. Template switching added a universal primer binding site, and the final cDNA carried a unique molecular identifier that allowed TCR cDNA molecules to be counted accurately. Specific primers in the conserved constant-segment region were used to synthesize first-strand cDNA for the TCR alpha and beta chains. To control for contamination, every cDNA library was double barcoded, receiving both a SMART-Mk sample barcode and Illumina barcodes. TruSeq adapter sequences along with Illumina sample barcodes were introduced in two successive PCR steps. TCR alpha and beta cDNA libraries were sequenced on the Illumina HiSeq platform with custom primers. The paper's data handling went like this. MiGEC processed the raw reads to extract unique molecular identifiers, while MiXCR was used to determine the CDR3 positions. Recombination models were inferred per individual with the repgenHMM and IGoR tools using an EM algorithm. The tcR package in R was used for shared clonotype analysis, with sharing normalized by the product of cloneset sizes. To study raw recombination without the effects of thymic and clonal selection, out-of-frame nonproductive sequences were analyzed. TCRdb redid the processing of the public reads, applying fastp at Q25 and MiXCR, and retained in-frame beta chains. Records with the same CDR3 protein are collapsed into one entry carrying the most frequent genes and DNA. The V and J calls come from TCRdb's annotation, not from the publication. The table for this sample lists around 280,000 distinct CDR3 sequences; about 8.9% of them were counted only once. The ten most abundant clones make up over 2% of the sample.

From the cysteine through the phenylalanine, the CDR3 covers 15 amino acids. CDR3 DNA is the only sequence kept; it has 45 bases, read in frame from the first base. From the germline V gene (reference sequence), CDR1 is WNHNN and CDR2 is SYGVQD. Between the V and J ends, shortened by 6 bases and 6 bases respectively, the junction contains 17 bases. This sample also belongs to another study, concerning yellow fever vaccine responses in identical twins. The second study, in turn, reports: The T cell response to vaccination in identical twins was reported by the authors to appear partly convergent and partly personalized. In identical twins, the study followed T cell clones that responded to the vaccine with precision.

This TCR derives from a woman aged 18-29 years in good health. Sequences were obtained from memory (CD45RO+) T cells sorted from blood. Taken with the paper, the label for cell subset or site translates to: CD45RO+ enriched T cells. The chain is assembled from TRBV10-1 and TRBJ2-2; the D gene is perhaps TRBD1, on 6 matching bases. Here the CDR3 is given as CASRSEQGMAGELFF. The nucleotide sequence reads as follows: TGCGCCAGCAGATCAGAACAGGGAATGGCCGGGGAGCTGTTTTTT.